The rows below give T cell receptor beta chains drawn from one sample of a study of blood T cells in healthy people across ages. TCRdb redid the calling of the 5' RACE reads with MiXCR, one entry per CDR3 protein. The table has approximately 800,000 distinct CDR3 sequences, around 34% seen once; the top ten hold 10% to 15%. The sequenced sample was blood. These receptors all come from a man aged 18 to 35 in good health. The CDR3 runs from the conserved cysteine through the conserved F or W. Fields, in order: V gene, J gene, CDR3 protein.

TRBV6-5	TRBJ2-5	CASSDSGALETQYF
TRBV4-3	TRBJ2-3	CASSQDFPGGTDTQYF
TRBV5-1	TRBJ2-5	CASRTFPDRSPADEQYF
TRBV20-1	TRBJ2-7	CSARQAGGSYEQYF
TRBV4-3	TRBJ2-7	CASSQGLTVYEQYF
TRBV30	TRBJ2-3	CAWSVRSTDTQYF
TRBV20-1	TRBJ2-5	CSAGSAGGIGETQYF
TRBV29-1	TRBJ2-7	CSQRQGRYNEQYF
TRBV29-1	TRBJ1-2	CSVRDAYDYTF
TRBV3-1	TRBJ2-5	CASSPETGGQETQYF
TRBV6-5	TRBJ2-3	CASSYGQVPDTQYF
TRBV6-2/TRBV6-3	TRBJ1-1	CASSYYFDDRNTEAFF
TRBV20-1	TRBJ2-2	CSAPSQDGRTGELFF
TRBV5-1	TRBJ2-1	CASSYLSTGSNEQFF
TRBV3-1	TRBJ2-5	CASSQGSGILGTQYF
TRBV12-3/TRBV12-4	TRBJ2-5	CASSPRLRVGETQYF
TRBV6-5	TRBJ2-1	CASSSNLDSVIRFF
TRBV20-1	TRBJ1-1	CSARAWQSPEAFF
TRBV25-1	TRBJ1-6	CASSRFDPVGDNSPLHF
TRBV7-2	TRBJ2-3	CASSIRQTDTQYF
TRBV7-2	TRBJ2-3	CASSLGLTDTQYF
TRBV9	TRBJ1-2	CASSDGDARHGYTF
TRBV6-5	TRBJ2-6	CASSRVDSGANVLTF
TRBV30	TRBJ1-2	CARRTVRGGGYTF
TRBV27	TRBJ2-7	CASSSRQLSYEQYF
TRBV9	TRBJ1-2	CASSTPNRVYGYTF
TRBV12-3/TRBV12-4	TRBJ1-1	CASGTGALGAFF
TRBV5-5	TRBJ1-2	CASSEQGVDYGYTF
TRBV20-1	TRBJ2-7	CSATAGYEQYF
TRBV4-3	TRBJ2-1	CASSQAGGWAYNEQFF
TRBV20-1	TRBJ2-7	CSARPPRLSYEQYF
TRBV4-3	TRBJ2-1	CASSRGDYNEQFF
TRBV20-1	-	CSAEGGGAYNEQYF
TRBV14	TRBJ2-7	CASSQEGFYSYEQYF
TRBV4-3	TRBJ1-6	CAISLGTSSYNSPLHF
TRBV4-1	TRBJ2-1	CASSPLGVRDEQFF
TRBV20-1	TRBJ2-5	CSARVGYQETRYF
TRBV4-1	-	CASSPSSTGAYEQYF
TRBV3-1	TRBJ1-1	CASSQYEEPWAEAFF
TRBV20-1	TRBJ2-1	CSARSPGTSVVREQFF
TRBV6-6	TRBJ1-4	CASSYENEKLFF
TRBV5-1	TRBJ2-5	CASSGGQEETQYF
TRBV27	TRBJ1-2	CASSPDGGTNTF